This T cell receptor (beta chain) was sequenced during a study of OX40 agonist ivuxolimab in advanced cancers. Study-wide background: It was permissible to have had prior anti-PD-1, anti-PD-L1 or anti-CTLA-4 therapy, and under 45% had some.

Study results and caveats: CD4+ and CD8+ T cells in blood underwent clonal expansion by week 6 at 0.1 to 3.0 mg/kg. On average, CD8+ T cells had more expanded clones than CD4+.

Germline CDR1 LGHNA, CDR2 YSLEER. The CDR3 contains 16 residues. V shed 5 bases, J shed 1 base, and the junction held 8 bases outside the gene matches. Repertoires were generated with immunoSEQ multiplex PCR, while TCRdb's copy carries only in-frame clones and drops some. The sample holds some 52,000 clones, approximately 80% seen once. As regards this clone: The target antigen is unknown.

This clonotype was obtained from an adult with an advanced solid tumor such as melanoma, head and neck, liver or kidney cancer. The specimen comprised CD4+ or CD8+ T cells sorted from blood, sampled in a trial of the OX40 agonist ivuxolimab. The chain uses TRBV4-3 and TRBJ2-7; 10 bases are shared with TRBD1. The DNA for the CDR3 is TGCGCCAGCAGCTTCTCCGGGACAGGGGAATCCTACGAGCAGTACTTC. This sequence encodes CASSFSGTGESYEQYF.